Here is one TCR beta chain with its context. What antigen it recognizes has not been identified. No per-base quality is available; no much larger clone lies one base away. The CDR3 regions of human TCRbeta chains were analyzed by immunosequencing. In the authors' own workflow: Repertoire TCRs were matched against a reference library of SARS-CoV-2-specific TCRs generated with the MIRA antigen-specificity platform. Breadth meant the fraction of unique TCRs that were SARS-CoV-2-associated, whereas depth meant the fraction of total T cells that were SARS-CoV-2-associated. Using the MIRA data, every spike-specific TCR was mapped to the spike region that the TCR reacted to and assigned to either a CD4 or a CD8 class. Log10-transformed breadth and depth values were compared by one-way ANOVA with Sidak's multiple comparisons tests. TCRdb carries this immuneACCESS record with in-frame sequences only. Its versions omit some clonotypes, under half of them owing to an unresolved V gene in the studies checked, with the rest unexplained. The D gene and trimming were derived from the DNA, and the V and J assignments and clone size from that table. The table for this sample lists some 150,000 clones; roughly 92% of them were counted only once. The leading ten clones occupy about 3.8% of the sample.

These data are taken from a study of T cell responses to AZD1222 COVID-19 vaccine (dated by TCRdb to 2020 to 2022). With regard to the full study: AZD1222 recipients with second doses at about 4 weeks or about 12 weeks were pooled, because spike-specific TCR depth and breadth did not differ between schedules. Trial participants were enrolled into age subgroups of 18-55, 56-69 and 70-plus years, which contained about 150, 27 and 61 TCR-sequenced participants, respectively. TCR sequencing covered 230 to 250 trial participants: about 210 given two doses of AZD1222 and 26 given two doses of MenACWY control vaccine. The full study reports these points: Vaccine-associated CD4 TCRs spanned the whole spike protein, with dominant responses in regions 160-218 and 743-854. Because no day 14 peak-response samples were available, repertoires were characterized only after the peak T cell response. Conclusions about previously exposed vaccinees are limited because only six or seven AZD1222 recipients were SARS-CoV-2 seropositive at baseline. In the small 56-69-year group, the increase in depth fell short of significance, most likely because of low power. Epitopes outside the regions mutated in the B.1.351 and B.1.1.7 variants were reportedly recognized by nearly half of the unique spike-specific TCRs. Participants were mostly white British and included more females than males, and it was suggested by the authors that clonal diversity may have been underestimated. Spike-specific TCR breadth and depth rose significantly after two AZD1222 doses compared with day 0 and with MenACWY recipients.

The time point label, as the study defines it: baseline before first vaccination. Samples from vaccinated people were obtained from the UK trials COV001 and COV002, which included a single-blind randomized controlled phase 2/3 trial of AZD1222 (ChAdOx1 nCoV-19) in healthy adults. Trial participant PBMC samples were collected at day 0 and day 28 after the second dose for TCRbeta chain sequencing. CDR1 SGHTA and CDR2 FQGNSA are derived from the germline V gene. From the cysteine through the phenylalanine, the CDR3 covers 14 amino acids. Just the 42-base CDR3 DNA is kept, in frame starting at base 1. Relative to germline, V is missing 5 bases and J is missing 5 bases, with 4 bases of the junction outside any gene match.

This sequence originates from an adult in good health. The chain is assembled from TRBV7-2 and TRBJ2-5; TRBD1 agrees with 11 junctional bases. Here the sequenced sample was peripheral blood, taken on day 0 of AZD1222 vaccination. CDR3 protein: CASSPGQGAETQYF. The sequenced DNA is TGTGCCAGCAGCCCCGGACAGGGGGCCGAGACCCAGTACTTC.